The sequence of this TCR beta chain was determined in a study of blood T cell repertoires in COVID-19. The overall study: The analysed material was cDNA or gDNA that came from T cells, B-cell-depleted T cells, or PBMCs.

Produced via immunoSEQ multiplex PCR; TCRdb's table is partial and in-frame only. This sample carries approximately 250,000 clones, 70% to 90% of them seen once, and the ten largest clones take around 6.4%. The germline V gene has CDR1 SEHNR and CDR2 FQNEAQ (reference sequence). With V trimmed by 5 bases and J by 3 bases, 5 bases remained unmatched. CDR3 size: 15 residues. About this clone: This sample also contains other DNA sequences that code for the same CDR3.

What was sequenced was peripheral blood. This sequence was found in a woman in her sixties with active or convalescent COVID-19. J is TRBJ2-2 and V is TRBV7-9, with 8 bases fitting TRBD2. Here the CDR3 reads CASSPGLADTGELFF. The CDR3 DNA reads as TGTGCCAGCAGCCCCGGACTAGCTGACACCGGGGAGCTGTTTTTT.